This TCR beta chain comes out of a study of yellow fever vaccine responses in identical twins. The CDR3 has 14 amino acids. Germline CDR1 MRHNA, CDR2 SNTAGT. V was clipped by 5 bases and J by 6 bases, with 15 bases between them. Concerning this clonotype: Its antigen is not known.

TCRdb ran MiXCR on the RT-PCR reads and lists one entry per CDR3 protein. The table has over 20,000 distinct CDR3 sequences, 60% to 85% seen once. Study observations and caveats: Twins reportedly appeared to share part of their vaccine T cell response while keeping part individual.

The source is a woman aged 18-29 years who received the yellow fever vaccine. The chain carries TRBV6-4 and TRBJ2-3; D may be TRBD1 (5 bases). Sequenced material: T cells from blood (PBMCs), unsorted or a sorted subset (not recorded which), taken before or after yellow fever vaccination (not recorded which). CDR3 loop: CASSPGQDGDTQYF. The CDR3 region has the DNA TGTGCCAGCAGTCCCGGACAAGATGGGGATACGCAGTATTTT.